Here is one TCR beta chain with its context. This clone was detected only a few times. Its target antigen remains unknown. An end of the junction does not agree with germline; a read error may underlie this. This entry is derived from a study of blood T cell repertoires in COVID-19 (dated by TCRdb to the early 2020s). The study in broad terms: Collaborator samples came from the United States, Italy and Spain and covered acute and convalescent phases of COVID-19. The prospective study material was composed of cDNA or gDNA derived from T cells, B-cell-depleted T cells, or PBMCs. Subjects who had been exposed to COVID-19, were actively infected with it, or had recovered from it provided the deeply sampled blood TCRbeta repertoires that made up the dataset. The repertoires were released in a freely available public database meant as a resource for research on the immune response to SARS-CoV-2. Samples were obtained from the ongoing ImmuneRACE study (first 160 participants) and from 1,254 subjects provided by 6 global collaborators. The sample metadata nearly always contained a de-identified subject ID, COVID-19 status, age in years and sex. Where available, HLA class I and class II types were taken from metadata supplied by the sample provider and were not determined by assay-based typing. Overall study outcomes, separate from this receptor: How much clinical and demographic metadata was included differed by source and by participant, and the metadata was provided uncurated.

One collaborating source in Seattle enrolled patients while the patients were actively infected and followed the patients over time throughout the course of disease. Whole blood was collected in K2EDTA tubes by collaborating institutions according to the institutions' own protocols. For TCRbeta analysis, collaborators shipped samples as frozen whole blood, isolated PBMCs, or DNA extracted from either of those sample types. TCRbeta CDR3 regions were amplified from genomic DNA by means of the immunoSEQ Assay, a bias-controlled multiplex PCR. The authors processed their data as follows. Nucleated cell counts per sample were estimated from amplification of reference gene primers within the assay. To quantify the absolute abundance of each unique TCRbeta CDR3 rearrangement, sequence reads were collapsed and filtered. For each sample, productive Simpson clonality was calculated as the square root of Simpson's diversity index across productive rearrangements. In TCRdb, the immuneACCESS table is reduced to in-frame sequences with V and J assigned. These tables do not hold every clone; where another copy was compared, an unresolved V gene accounts for under half, and the others remain unexplained. V, J and clone size reflect that table, while D and trimming were determined from the DNA. This sample comprises about 230,000 clones, 70% to 90% of them detected only once. The ten top clones hold 11% of the sample.

The sequence derives from a man aged 50 to 59 with COVID-19, enrolled during active disease. Source material: peripheral blood.

The DNA is as follows: TGTGCTAGCAGCCCAACAACACTAGCGGGAACCTACAATGAGCAGTTCTTC. Translated, it gives CASSPTTLAGTYNEQFF. The sequence links TRBV7-7 to TRBJ2-1; TRBD2 aligns with 10 central bases. The germline V gene (reference sequence) yields SSHAT for CDR1 and FNYEAQ for CDR2. CDR3 length: 17 amino acids, cysteine to phenylalanine. Only CDR3 DNA is held: 51 bases, read in frame from base 1.